Listed below are T cell receptor beta chains from one sample, sequenced in a study of blood T cell repertoires in COVID-19. The method was immunoSEQ multiplex PCR; TCRdb's version includes in-frame clones alone and lacks a portion of them. The sample shows 250,000 to 350,000 clones, approximately 88% of them seen only once. The sequenced sample was PBMCs or T cells enriched from blood (not recorded which). Receptors were obtained from a woman aged 40 to 50 who had recovered from COVID-19. Each CDR3 is given with its conserved first and last residue. D genes are given only for firm matches. Only some rows state a clone size, as once, few, many or a class for expanded clones.

size	D	V	J	CDR3	DNA
-	-	TRBV5-1	TRBJ2-3	CASSLYLRDPDTQYF	TGCGCCAGCAGCTTGTATCTGCGGGATCCAGATACGCAGTATTTT
-	TRBD2	TRBV5-4	TRBJ2-7	CASSLTAGDEQYF	TGTGCCAGCAGCTTGACAGCGGGAGACGAGCAGTACTTC
-	TRBD1	TRBV4-1	TRBJ1-4	CASSQQGANEKLFF	TGCGCCAGCAGCCAACAGGGGGCTAATGAAAAACTGTTTTTT
-	TRBD1	TRBV28	TRBJ2-7	CASTPEPEGGRYF	TGTGCCAGCACGCCCGAGCCGGAAGGGGGCCGGTACTTC
once	TRBD2	TRBV14	TRBJ2-3	CASSQGWLAGGTDTQYF	TGTGCCAGCAGCCAAGGGTGGCTAGCGGGGGGCACAGATACGCAGTATTTT
-	TRBD2	TRBV2	TRBJ2-1	CASSALAGEGQFF	TGTGCCAGCAGCGCTCTCGCGGGAGAAGGGCAGTTCTTC
-	-	TRBV28	TRBJ1-4	CASSWAGEGRGKLFF	TGTGCCAGCAGTTGGGCAGGGGAGGGTCGTGGAAAACTGTTTTTT
-	-	TRBV28	TRBJ1-2	CAGRSNYGYTF	TGTGCCGGGCGATCTAACTATGGCTACACCTTC
-	-	TRBV6-6	TRBJ1-1	CASSGNRAANTEAFF	TGTGCCAGCAGTGGGAACAGGGCGGCGAACACTGAAGCTTTCTTT
-	-	TRBV4-2	TRBJ1-2	CASSQGRARLPYGYTF	TGTGCCAGCAGCCAAGGGAGGGCTCGATTGCCCTATGGCTACACCTTC
-	-	TRBV21-1	TRBJ2-1	CASSKSRGGPYNEQFF	TGTGCCAGCAGCAAATCACGGGGAGGCCCCTACAATGAGCAGTTCTTC
-	TRBD1	TRBV30	TRBJ2-7	CAGQGGERTYEQYF	TGTGCGGGACAGGGGGGGGAAAGAACCTACGAGCAGTACTTC
-	TRBD2	TRBV27	TRBJ2-1	CASSPLVTSAYNEQFF	TGTGCCAGCAGTCCATTGGTGACTAGCGCCTACAATGAGCAGTTCTTC
-	TRBD2	TRBV16	TRBJ2-7	CASTPQGGSNSYEQYF	TGTGCCAGCACTCCCCAAGGCGGGAGCAACTCCTACGAGCAGTACTTC
-	TRBD1	TRBV10-1	TRBJ2-3	CASSERPGTGADTQYF	TGCGCCAGCAGTGAACGACCGGGGACAGGGGCAGATACGCAGTATTTT
-	-	TRBV3-1/TRBV3-2	TRBJ1-2	CASSQEGGYGYTF	TGTGCCAGCAGCCAAGAGGGAGGGTATGGCTACACCTTC
-	-	TRBV3-1/TRBV3-2	TRBJ2-1	CASSQGLAGEQFF	TGTGCCAGCAGCCAAGGATTGGCGGGGGAGCAGTTCTTC
few	-	TRBV2	TRBJ2-2	CASDGGSNTGELFF	TGTGCCAGCGATGGAGGGTCGAACACCGGGGAGCTGTTTTTT
-	TRBD1	TRBV11-2	TRBJ1-2	CASSPSLDRGHNYGYTF	TGTGCCAGCAGTCCCTCCCTCGACAGGGGGCATAACTATGGCTACACCTTC
-	-	TRBV19	TRBJ1-2	CASSFLTVEDYGYTF	TGTGCCAGTAGTTTTTTGACAGTTGAAGACTATGGCTACACCTTC
-	TRBD1	TRBV2	TRBJ1-6	CASSESDRGNSPLHF	TGTGCCAGCAGTGAGTCGGACAGGGGAAATTCACCCCTCCACTTT
few	-	TRBV7-9	TRBJ2-7	CASSLTAYEQYF	TGTGCCAGCAGCTTGACAGCCTACGAGCAGTACTTC
-	-	TRBV7-2	TRBJ2-2	CASSSVLAGELFF	TGTGCCAGCAGTTCGGTCCTTGCCGGGGAGCTGTTTTTT
-	-	TRBV30	TRBJ1-3	CAWSKKLSGNTIYF	TGTGCCTGGAGTAAGAAGCTCTCTGGAAACACCATATATTTT
-	TRBD2	TRBV7-6	TRBJ2-1	CASSLGSGAGVIYEQFF	TGTGCCAGCAGCTTAGGGAGCGGCGCGGGAGTGATTTATGAGCAGTTCTTC
-	TRBD1	TRBV7-9	TRBJ2-2	CASSVRQGLAGELFF	TGTGCCAGCAGCGTCAGACAGGGGTTGGCCGGGGAGCTGTTTTTT
-	-	TRBV19	TRBJ2-3	CASSVAVTDTQYF	TGTGCCAGTAGCGTTGCAGTCACAGATACGCAGTATTTT
-	-	TRBV12-3/TRBV12-4	TRBJ2-7	CASAETASYEQYF	TGTGCCAGCGCAGAGACAGCATCCTACGAGCAGTACTTC
-	TRBD1	TRBV27	TRBJ1-4	CASSPIGQDNEKLFF	TGTGCCAGCAGCCCCATTGGACAGGATAATGAAAAACTGTTTTTT
-	TRBD1	TRBV3-1/TRBV3-2	TRBJ1-5	CASSQGTGGQPQHF	TGTGCCAGCAGCCAAGGGACAGGGGGTCAGCCCCAGCATTTT
-	TRBD1	TRBV7-9	TRBJ1-2	CASSSEGQGRGYTF	TGTGCCAGCAGCTCCGAGGGACAGGGGAGAGGCTACACCTTC
-	-	TRBV27	TRBJ2-3	CASSLQTAGLTDTQYF	TGTGCCAGCAGTTTACAGACGGCGGGCCTCACAGATACGCAGTATTTT
few	-	TRBV6-2/TRBV6-3	TRBJ2-1	CASSRKAGPYNEQFF	TGTGCCAGCAGTCGCAAAGCGGGCCCCTACAATGAGCAGTTCTTC
once	-	TRBV11-1	TRBJ2-7	CASSTWGRGTYEQYF	TGTGCCAGCAGCACCTGGGGCAGGGGAACCTACGAGCAGTACTTC
-	TRBD1	TRBV5-4	TRBJ1-2	CASSYTGVDYGYTF	TGTGCCAGCAGTTACACAGGGGTGGACTATGGCTACACCTTC
-	-	TRBV20-1	TRBJ2-7	CSAPGYHEQYF	TGCAGTGCTCCAGGGTACCACGAGCAGTACTTC
-	-	TRBV5-4	TRBJ2-5	CASMRRDGQETQYF	TGTGCCAGCATGAGGCGGGATGGACAAGAGACCCAGTACTTC
-	TRBD1	TRBV7-3	TRBJ2-6	CASSLMQGAHGANVLTF	TGTGCCAGCAGCTTAATGCAGGGGGCGCATGGGGCCAACGTCCTGACTTTC
-	TRBD1	TRBV7-2	TRBJ2-1	CASSSDRGSYNEQFF	TGTGCCAGCAGCTCCGACAGGGGCTCCTACAATGAGCAGTTCTTC
-	-	TRBV7-9	TRBJ2-1	CASSLSVSYNEQFF	TGTGCCAGCAGCTTGTCGGTCTCCTACAATGAGCAGTTCTTC
-	TRBD2	TRBV2	TRBJ2-5	CASSDSPSGGETQYF	TGTGCCAGCAGTGATTCCCCTAGCGGGGGGGAGACCCAGTACTTC
-	TRBD2	TRBV11-2	TRBJ2-1	CASSSGPGGRWSNEQFF	TGTGCCAGCAGCTCGGGTCCGGGGGGAAGGTGGAGTAATGAGCAGTTCTTC
few	TRBD2	TRBV27	TRBJ2-3	CASSLSPRLAARDTQYF	TGTGCCAGCAGTTTATCGCCAAGACTAGCGGCCCGAGATACGCAGTATTTT
-	TRBD2	TRBV3-1/TRBV3-2	TRBJ2-3	CASSPETLGLAGGWDTQYF	TGTGCCAGCAGCCCGGAGACCCTCGGACTAGCGGGAGGGTGGGATACGCAGTATTTT
-	TRBD1	TRBV7-2	TRBJ2-1	CASSFVGTGGNEQFF	TGTGCCAGCAGCTTCGTAGGGACAGGGGGCAATGAGCAGTTCTTC
-	TRBD2	TRBV4-1	TRBJ2-7	CASSQSGGRAYEQYF	TGCGCCAGCAGCCAGAGTGGCGGGAGGGCCTACGAGCAGTACTTC
once	TRBD1	TRBV19	TRBJ1-2	CASSIGTAYYGYTF	TGTGCCAGTAGTATCGGGACAGCGTACTATGGCTACACCTTC
-	TRBD1	TRBV5-3	TRBJ2-7	CARSWIDRGQPSGYEQYF	TGTGCCAGAAGCTGGATTGACAGGGGGCAACCTTCAGGATACGAGCAGTACTTC
-	TRBD1	TRBV30	TRBJ2-7	CAWSDRTGPYEQYF	TGTGCCTGGAGCGACCGGACAGGCCCCTACGAGCAGTACTTC
-	-	TRBV2	TRBJ1-1	CASKASSGATEAFF	TGTGCCAGCAAAGCCTCCAGCGGGGCCACTGAAGCTTTCTTT
-	-	TRBV11-3	TRBJ2-1	CASSWGEGEQFF	TGTGCCAGCAGCTGGGGGGAAGGTGAGCAGTTCTTC
-	-	TRBV25-1	TRBJ2-4	CASSPGVDIQYF	TGTGCCAGCTCGCCAGGGGTGGACATTCAGTACTTC
-	TRBD1	TRBV4-1	TRBJ1-1	CASSQDADRKNTEAFF	TGCGCCAGCAGCCAAGACGCGGACAGGAAGAACACTGAAGCTTTCTTT